These 18 T cell receptor beta chains originate from one sample sequenced in a study of CD8 T cells in ankylosing spondylitis. General study findings and limits: The study identified a TCR beta motif of several highly homologous variants that appeared characteristic of ankylosing spondylitis blood.

TCRdb analysed the 5' RACE reads with MiXCR anew, one entry per CDR3 protein. This sample has under 450,000 distinct CDR3 sequences, with over 15% found just once. Their cognate antigens are unknown. The material sequenced was blood, either unsorted or a sorted T cell fraction (not recorded which). The receptors here all came from a male donor with ankylosing spondylitis.

There are a few counts of this clonotype. The V call is TRBV25-1, the J call TRBJ2-3; D is ambiguous. Trimming took 1 base from V and 2 from J, leaving 13 bases between them. The CDR3 contains 16 residues. CDR1 and CDR2 (germline): MGHDK, SYGVNS. DNA for the CDR3: TGTGCCAGCAGTGAATCTGCAGGACGAAACACAGATACGCAGTATTTT. It specifies CASSESAGRNTDTQYF.

This clonotype has only a few counts. The chain uses TRBV20-1 and TRBJ2-2; 7 nucleotides match TRBD2. In germline, CDR1 is DFQATT, CDR2 SNEGSKA (reference sequence). The CDR3 covers 15 residues. V was pared by 0 bases and J by 5 bases, with 6 bases of the junction left unmatched. The DNA for the CDR3 is TGCAGTGCTAGAGATCGATGGGGGGGTACCGGGGAGCTGTTTTTT. This gives the protein CSARDRWGGTGELFF.

This clonotype was found a few times. The chain uses TRBV12-3 or TRBV12-4 and TRBJ1-6; the D gene is possibly TRBD1 (5 bases). The V gene lost 2 bases and the J gene lost 9 bases, with 23 bases spanning the gap. The CDR3 runs to 18 residues. The CDR3 bases are TGTGCCAGCAGTTTAAGGAGTGGGGGATCCGATAGTAGTTCACCCCTCCACTTT. Protein product: CASSLRSGGSDSSSPLHF.

The V gene is TRBV24-1, the J gene TRBJ2-2, with 11 bases identical to TRBD2. V lost 1 base and J lost 2; bases outside the gene matches: 2. The V gene's germline CDR1 is KGHDR and CDR2 SFDVKD. CDR3 length: 17 residues. This CDR3 is CATSDFSGRANTGELFF. The DNA of the CDR3 is TGTGCCACCAGTGATTTTAGCGGGAGGGCCAACACCGGGGAGCTGTTTTTT.

This clonotype has a single count. This chain uses TRBV20-1 with TRBJ2-1; TRBD2 agrees at 13 bases. Germline V lookup: CDR1 DFQATT, CDR2 SNEGSKA (reference sequence). V was clipped by 1 base and J by 4 bases; unmatched bases: 10. The CDR3 is made up of 18 amino acids. CDR3 amino acids: CSARVRTSGGVGYNEQFF. The CDR3 region has the DNA TGCAGTGCTAGAGTTCGGACTAGCGGGGGAGTTGGGTACAATGAGCAGTTCTTC.

This clonotype was found many times. The chain is built from TRBV20-1 and TRBJ1-1; D remains unclear. The CDR3 is made up of 15 amino acids. Germline V gene data show CDR1 as DFQATT and CDR2 as SNEGSKA (reference sequence). The germline V and J ends were trimmed by 5 bases and 1 base, with 17 bases remaining between them. DNA of the CDR3: TGCAGTGCTCCTTCAATAGGGCAGCCGAACACTGAAGCTTTCTTT. Its translation is CSAPSIGQPNTEAFF.

This clonotype was detected a few times. The chain has TRBV5-1 and TRBJ2-5; 9 bases align to TRBD2. The CDR3 loop spans 16 amino acids. Losses at the gene ends were 0 bases for V and 3 bases for J; bases not matched to a gene: 6. Germline V gene data show CDR1 as SGHRS and CDR2 as YFSETQ. The CDR3 DNA reads TGCGCCAGCAGCTTGGAAGGTAGCGGGAGTAAAGAGACCCAGTACTTC. Translated, it gives CASSLEGSGSKETQYF.

The V gene is TRBV20-1, the J gene TRBJ1-5; a weak D match, TRBD1 (6 bases). This CDR3 comprises 14 residues. The germline gives CDR1 DFQATT, CDR2 SNEGSKA (reference sequence). Trimming took off 1 base at V and 6 bases at J, with 13 bases between the two ends. The CDR3, as DNA: TGCAGTGCTAGAGGTGGGGGGCGAGGTCAGCCCCAGCATTTT. Translation: CSARGGGRGQPQHF.

The V and J genes are TRBV6-1 and TRBJ1-2; the D gene is possibly TRBD1 (5 bases). The germline CDR1 and CDR2 sequences are MNHNS and SASEGT. The V and J ends lost 5 bases and 4 bases respectively, with 20 bases between them. This CDR3 region has 16 residues. As DNA, the CDR3 is TGTGCCAGCAGTCGTCCCGTCCTCGACAGCCTCTATGGCTACACCTTC. It is translated as CASSRPVLDSLYGYTF.

The chain combines TRBV12-3 or TRBV12-4 with TRBJ2-5; no clear D gene. V was clipped by 2 bases and J by 5 bases, with 6 bases between them. This CDR3 region has 12 residues. The CDR3 DNA reads TGTGCCAGCAGTTTATACGCCGAGACCCAGTACTTC. This gives the protein CASSLYAETQYF.

The chain links TRBV6-5 to TRBJ2-7; 9 bases line up with TRBD2. In germline, CDR1 is MNHEY, CDR2 SVGAGI. The CDR3 extends over 17 amino acids. The J segment lost 3 bases and the V segment lost 2 bases, leaving 11 bases of the junction unmatched. CDR3 nucleotides: TGTGCCAGCAGTTACCTCTCCCCTAGCGGGGTAAGCTACGAGCAGTACTTC. Translated, it gives CASSYLSPSGVSYEQYF.

V usage is TRBV20-1 and J usage is TRBJ2-1; D not certain. Germline-derived CDR1 and CDR2 are DFQATT and SNEGSKA (reference sequence). This CDR3 is built from 12 residues. V dropped 6 bases and J dropped 15 bases, with 21 bases sitting between them. The CDR3 nucleotides are TGCAGTGCCGCCACCATAGTTTTGGGTCTGTTCTTC. Translating it yields CSAATIVLGLFF.

This clonotype was observed at least ten times. The chain uses TRBV5-1 and TRBJ2-2; D might be TRBD1 (5 bases). Germline-derived CDR1 and CDR2 are SGHRS and YFSETQ. This CDR3 contains 15 residues. V was trimmed by 3 bases and J by 1 base, leaving 10 bases between them. CDR3 sequence: CASSYRQMNTGELFF. As DNA, the CDR3 is TGCGCCAGCAGCTACCGACAGATGAACACCGGGGAGCTGTTTTTT. Complete variable domain (other parts from reference TRBV5-1 and TRBJ2-2): KAGVTQTPRYLIKTRGQQVTLSCSPISGHRSVSWYQQTPGQGLQFLFEYFSETQRNKGNFPGRFSGRQFSNSRSEMNVSTLELGDSALYLCASSYRQMNTGELFFGEGSRLTVL.

This chain uses TRBV9 with TRBJ2-7, with 11 bases aligning to TRBD2. This CDR3 spans 15 amino acids. The germline V gene has CDR1 SGDLS and CDR2 YYNGEE. With 4 bases clipped from V and 3 bases from J, the junction kept 6 bases outside the gene matches. DNA of the CDR3: TGTGCCAGCAGCCCTTTAGGGACTAGCGGCTACGAGCAGTACTTC. Its protein product is CASSPLGTSGYEQYF.

This chain uses TRBV4-3 with TRBJ2-7, with 9 bases fitting TRBD1. Germline V gene sequence: CDR1 LGHNA, CDR2 YSLEER. The CDR3 contains 15 residues. V was pared by 1 base and J by 1 base, with 2 bases of the junction left unmatched. Written as DNA, the CDR3 is TGCGCCAGCAGCCAAGGGACAGGGGAATCCTACGAGCAGTACTTC. Protein product: CASSQGTGESYEQYF.

This chain links TRBV24-1 with TRBJ2-1; D perhaps matches TRBD1 (7 bases). The V gene lost 9 bases and the J gene lost 2 bases, with 10 bases spanning the gap. In germline, CDR1 is KGHDR, CDR2 SFDVKD. CDR3 length: 13 amino acids. The CDR3 DNA is TGTGCCACCGGCGGGACAGCCTACAATGAGCAGTTCTTC. Translated, it gives CATGGTAYNEQFF.

The J gene is TRBJ1-1, the V gene TRBV12-3 or TRBV12-4, with 9 bases matching TRBD1. The CDR3 length is 17 residues. V was pared by 6 bases and J by 0 bases, with 11 bases of the junction left unmatched. CDR3 nucleotides: TGTGCCAGCAGCCGCGGGACAGGGAAAACCATGAACACTGAAGCTTTCTTT. It yields the protein CASSRGTGKTMNTEAFF.

This clonotype was counted many times. The chain joins TRBV5-1 to TRBJ1-5; D gene ambiguous. V was clipped by 4 bases and J by 2 bases, with 13 bases between them. Germline CDR1 SGHRS, CDR2 YFSETQ. This CDR3 has 15 residues. The CDR3 nucleotides read TGCGCCAGCAGCCCCACTGGTGGAGGCAATCAGCCCCAGCATTTT. Amino acid sequence: CASSPTGGGNQPQHF.